Listed below are T cell receptor beta chains from one sample, sequenced in a study of regulatory T cells in long-lasting Graves disease. One entry per CDR3 protein results from TCRdb running MiXCR on the multiplex PCR reads. Here the sample spans about 660,000 distinct CDR3 sequences, approximately 31% being singletons. The input for sequencing was peripheral blood mononuclear cells (PBMCs), taken when the disease was refractory, from a patient treated with antithyroid drugs. These receptor sequences come from a female donor with Graves disease. CDR3s include the opening cysteine and the closing phenylalanine or tryptophan. A D gene is named only where the DNA matches it firmly.

v_call	d_call	j_call	cdr3_aa
TRBV12-3/TRBV12-4	NA	TRBJ1-2	CASSLEAGFNYGYTF
TRBV6-1	NA	TRBJ1-1	CASSIGQFEAFF
TRBV27	NA	TRBJ2-2	CASSSTSLTNTGELFF
TRBV2	NA	TRBJ2-4	CASSEMGAGKNIQYF
TRBV11-2	NA	TRBJ1-2	CASSLVSRGAEVGYTF
TRBV11-2	NA	TRBJ1-5	CASSLDADWGQPQHF
TRBV20-1	TRBD2	TRBJ2-7	CSARDAGLAIYEQYF
TRBV2	NA	TRBJ1-3	CASKSRASTGNTIYF
TRBV28	TRBD1	TRBJ1-5	CASSPLTGGFAQPQHF
TRBV12-3/TRBV12-4	TRBD1	TRBJ1-5	CASSSRQGGYSNQPQHF
TRBV11-2	TRBD1	TRBJ1-2	CASSLSTQGAAIYGYTF
TRBV30	TRBD1	TRBJ1-1	CAWSVWAGQGGNTEAFF
TRBV3-1	NA	TRBJ1-2	CASSRERGSYGYTF
TRBV2	TRBD1	TRBJ2-7	CASRERRNRGPPYF
TRBV2	TRBD2	TRBJ2-2	CASSLAGGGTGELFF
TRBV20-1	NA	TRBJ2-7	CSANPSRTYEQYF
TRBV7-9	TRBD1	TRBJ1-1	CASSQMIGQGRAFF
TRBV15	TRBD2	TRBJ2-4	CATSRDPETVAGVGLAKNIQYF
TRBV6-1	TRBD1	TRBJ1-1	CASSGAGGRRVEAFF
TRBV19	TRBD1	TRBJ1-5	CASTPGQRGNQPQHF
TRBV3-1	TRBD2	TRBJ2-2	CASSQVGTRVGGELFF
TRBV11-1	NA	TRBJ1-1	CASSLVGREAEAFF
TRBV6-5	NA	TRBJ2-7	CASSYRGASAYEQYF
TRBV11-2	NA	TRBJ1-2	CASSLDRGGLSGYTF
TRBV20-1	TRBD2	TRBJ2-2	CSARDSGRATGELFF
TRBV6-1	NA	TRBJ1-1	CATLTLNTEAFF
TRBV3-1	NA	TRBJ1-6	CASSQDLSPLHF
TRBV19	TRBD1	TRBJ2-7	CAGQDRANEQYF
TRBV20-1	TRBD1	TRBJ2-2	CSAIQGELTGELFF
TRBV20-1	TRBD1	TRBJ1-6	CSATDRVEGSYNSPLHF
TRBV28	NA	TRBJ1-2	CASRLMRGALEGYTF
TRBV9	NA	TRBJ1-6	CASSVDPGRDSPLHF
TRBV12-3/TRBV12-4	TRBD1	TRBJ2-7	CASSQGQGMKYF
TRBV28	NA	TRBJ1-2	CASNVGSANHGYTF
TRBV7-9	NA	TRBJ1-4	CASSFGGNPDEKLFF
TRBV2	NA	TRBJ1-3	CASSLSAPTGIGSGNTIYF
TRBV15	TRBD1	TRBJ2-4	CATSREGGGNIQYF
TRBV28	NA	TRBJ2-4	CASSLGNTKNIQYF
TRBV7-2	TRBD1	TRBJ1-1	CASSTGQAYTEAFF
TRBV28	NA	TRBJ1-6	CASSPGPLSYNSPLHF
TRBV9	TRBD1	TRBJ1-1	CASSVTTQGTEAFF
TRBV7-9	NA	TRBJ2-7	CASNYRGTKNDEQYF
TRBV25-1	TRBD1	TRBJ2-5	CASSEAERTGGRQETQYF
TRBV24-1	NA	TRBJ1-3	CATSDSAVSGNTIYF
TRBV14	NA	TRBJ1-1	CASSKTPGTEAFF
TRBV6-1	NA	TRBJ1-6	CASRDANSPLHF
TRBV18	NA	TRBJ1-2	CASSPPEANYGYTF
TRBV28	NA	TRBJ1-3	CASSATQGGSGNTIYF
TRBV5-1	TRBD2	TRBJ2-5	CASSTRSGGKETQYF
TRBV12-5	TRBD1	TRBJ1-1	CASGKSQGLTEAFF